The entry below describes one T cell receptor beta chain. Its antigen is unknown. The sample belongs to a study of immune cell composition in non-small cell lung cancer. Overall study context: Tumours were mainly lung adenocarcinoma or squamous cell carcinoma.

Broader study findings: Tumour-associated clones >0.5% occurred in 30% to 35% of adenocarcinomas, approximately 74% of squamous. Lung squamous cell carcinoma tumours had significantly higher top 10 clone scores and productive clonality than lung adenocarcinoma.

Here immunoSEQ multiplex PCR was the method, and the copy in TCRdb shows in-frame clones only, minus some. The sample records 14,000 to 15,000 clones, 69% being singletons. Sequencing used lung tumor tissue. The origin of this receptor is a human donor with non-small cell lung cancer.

In nucleotides, the CDR3 is TGTGCCAGCAGCTTAGGAGCCTTGACCTACGAGCAGTACTTC. Its translation is CASSLGALTYEQYF. The V call is TRBV7-3, the J call TRBJ2-7; D gene ambiguous. This CDR3 region has 14 residues. Looked up from germline, CDR1 is SGHTA and CDR2 is FQGTGA. The germline V and J ends were trimmed by 2 bases and 2 bases, with 10 bases remaining between them.